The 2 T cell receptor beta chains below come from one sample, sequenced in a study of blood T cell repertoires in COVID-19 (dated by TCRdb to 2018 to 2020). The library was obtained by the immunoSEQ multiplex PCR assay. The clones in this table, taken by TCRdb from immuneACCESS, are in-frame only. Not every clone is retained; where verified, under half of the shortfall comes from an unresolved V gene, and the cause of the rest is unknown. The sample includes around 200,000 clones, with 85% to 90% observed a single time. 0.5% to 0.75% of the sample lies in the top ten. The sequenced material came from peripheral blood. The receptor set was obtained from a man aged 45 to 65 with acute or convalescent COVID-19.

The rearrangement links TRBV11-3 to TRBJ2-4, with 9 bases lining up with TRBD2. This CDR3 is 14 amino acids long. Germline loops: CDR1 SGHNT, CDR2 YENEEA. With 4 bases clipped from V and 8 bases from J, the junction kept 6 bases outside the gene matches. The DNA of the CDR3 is TGTGCCAGCAGCTCCTTAGCGGGAGTTGACATTCAGTACTTC. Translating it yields CASSSLAGVDIQYF.

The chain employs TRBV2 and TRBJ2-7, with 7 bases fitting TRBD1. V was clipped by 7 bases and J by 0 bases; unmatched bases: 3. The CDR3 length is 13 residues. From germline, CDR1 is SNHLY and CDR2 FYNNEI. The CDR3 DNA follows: TGTGCCAGCATCGGGGACAGCTCCTACGAGCAGTACTTC. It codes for CASIGDSSYEQYF.